The 5 T cell receptor beta chains given below trace back to one sample, sequenced in a study of human T cells and chemical hapten exposure. TCRdb reprocessed the 5' RACE reads with MiXCR, giving one entry per CDR3 protein. The data show 130,000 or so distinct CDR3 sequences, with 3.5% to 5% seen just once and 1.2% to 1.5% held by the top ten. Sequencing started from total RNA isolated from unfractionated whole blood. Receptors were obtained from a female donor in good health.

This clonotype was counted at least ten times. V is TRBV19 and J is TRBJ1-1; perhaps TRBD1 as D (6 bases). This CDR3 is built from 16 residues. The germline V gene has CDR1 LNHDA and CDR2 SQIVND (reference sequence). V was pared by 4 bases and J by 0 bases, with 15 bases between. The CDR3 loop is CASSTWRTAMNTEAFF. The CDR3 DNA is TGTGCCAGTAGTACCTGGAGGACAGCAATGAACACTGAAGCTTTCTTT.

The chain joins TRBV3-1 to TRBJ2-2; a weak D match, TRBD1 (6 bases). V gave up 2 bases and J gave up 6 bases, with 16 bases separating them. From germline, CDR1 is LGHDT and CDR2 YNNKEL (reference sequence). The CDR3 covers 16 residues. CDR3 protein: CASSQPRGQSAGELFF. The CDR3 region has the DNA TGTGCCAGCAGCCAACCGCGCGGACAGAGTGCCGGGGAGCTGTTTTTT.

This clonotype was counted only a few times. The V call is TRBV12-3 or TRBV12-4, the J call TRBJ2-1; D remains ambiguous. The CDR3 covers 12 residues. V lost 3 bases and J 6 bases, leaving 6 bases between the germline ends. Here the CDR3 DNA reads TGTGCCAGCAGTTTCACCAGCAATGAGCAGTTCTTC. Translation gives CASSFTSNEQFF.

In this sample, this clonotype turned up a few times. The chain joins TRBV7-8 to TRBJ2-7; 8 bases are a match to TRBD2. Per the germline V gene, CDR1 is SGHVS and CDR2 is FQNEAQ. Germline trimming cut 5 bases from V and 0 bases from J; bases unmatched to any gene: 3. The CDR3 is made up of 14 amino acids. The DNA for the CDR3 is TGTGCCAGCAGCCCCCGGGGGGGCTCCTACGAGCAGTACTTC. Encoded protein: CASSPRGGSYEQYF.

This clonotype was picked up many times. This chain connects TRBV6-5 to TRBJ2-7; possibly TRBD1 for D (5 bases). V lost 0 bases and J 3 bases, leaving 9 bases between the germline ends. Germline values: CDR1 MNHEY, CDR2 SVGAGI. This CDR3 is built from 14 residues. In DNA, the CDR3 is TGTGCCAGCAGTTACTCCAGGGTCGGCTACGAGCAGTACTTC. Residues: CASSYSRVGYEQYF.